This TCR beta chain is from a study of blood T cell repertoires in COVID-19. Data came from immunoSEQ multiplex PCR; TCRdb stores just in-frame clones and leaves some out. This table holds a few hundred thousand clones, around 88% found once. From germline, CDR1 is SGDLS and CDR2 YYNGEE. The V and J ends lost 3 bases and 5 bases respectively, with 14 bases between them. This CDR3 comprises 15 residues. Sequencing input: peripheral blood. The gene calls are TRBV9 and TRBJ2-2, with D uncertain. The clonotype was recovered from a woman in her sixties or seventies with COVID-19, enrolled during active disease. For the CDR3, the DNA is TGTGCCAGCAGCGCAGACACGAGCCCTACCGGGGAGCTGTTTTTT. It encodes CASSADTSPTGELFF.